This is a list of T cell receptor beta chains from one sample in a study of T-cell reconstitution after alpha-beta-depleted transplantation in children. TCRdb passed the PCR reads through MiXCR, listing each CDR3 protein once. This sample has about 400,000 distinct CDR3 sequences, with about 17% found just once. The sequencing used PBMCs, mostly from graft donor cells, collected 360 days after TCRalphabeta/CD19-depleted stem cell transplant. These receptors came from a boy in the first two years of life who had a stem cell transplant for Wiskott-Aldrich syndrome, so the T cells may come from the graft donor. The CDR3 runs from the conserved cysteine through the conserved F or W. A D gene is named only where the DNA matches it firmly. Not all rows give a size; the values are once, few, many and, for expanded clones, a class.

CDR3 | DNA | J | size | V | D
CASAPGTSQYTGELFF | TGTGCCAGCGCTCCCGGGACTAGCCAATACACCGGGGAGCTGTTTTTT | TRBJ2-2 | NA | TRBV12-3/TRBV12-4 | TRBD2
CASSLYRGTESYNEQFF | TGTGCCAGCAGTTTATATCGGGGGACAGAATCCTACAATGAGCAGTTCTTC | TRBJ2-1 | NA | TRBV27 | NA
CASSQDWRGTYNEQFF | TGCGCCAGCAGCCAAGATTGGCGGGGCACCTACAATGAGCAGTTCTTC | TRBJ2-1 | many | TRBV4-3 | NA
CSASSGLGEQFF | TGCAGTGCTTCCTCGGGGTTAGGTGAGCAGTTCTTC | TRBJ2-1 | NA | TRBV20-1 | NA
CASSLTGTENSPLHF | TGTGCCAGCAGCTTGACCGGGACCGAGAATTCACCCCTCCACTTT | TRBJ1-6 | NA | TRBV5-6 | NA
CAISVSGLATYEQYF | TGTGCCATCAGTGTTTCGGGACTAGCGACCTACGAGCAGTACTTC | TRBJ2-7 | few | TRBV10-3 | TRBD2
CAITRDRGYNEQFF | TGTGCCATCACCCGGGACAGGGGCTACAATGAGCAGTTCTTC | TRBJ2-1 | few | TRBV10-3 | TRBD1
CSVGERFRETQYF | TGCAGCGTTGGAGAGCGGTTTCGAGAGACCCAGTACTTC | TRBJ2-5 | NA | TRBV29-1 | NA
CASSLGGRAAKNIQYF | TGTGCCAGCAGCTTAGGCGGGAGGGCCGCCAAAAACATTCAGTACTTC | TRBJ2-4 | NA | TRBV13 | TRBD2
CASSSRLAGENNEQFF | TGTGCCAGCAGCTCTCGACTAGCGGGAGAAAACAATGAGCAGTTCTTC | TRBJ2-1 | NA | TRBV6-5 | TRBD2
CASSLGGFGGYNEQFF | TGTGCCAGCAGTTTGGGGGGATTCGGGGGTTACAATGAGCAGTTCTTC | TRBJ2-1 | few | TRBV28 | NA
CASSRNLIFSYEQYF | TGTGCCAGCAGCCGAAACCTAATTTTCTCCTACGAGCAGTACTTC | TRBJ2-7 | few | TRBV11-2 | NA
CASSLVTRASYEQYF | TGTGCCAGCAGCTTGGTCACCAGAGCCTCCTACGAGCAGTACTTC | TRBJ2-7 | few | TRBV7-2 | NA
CASSLGQPHYNEQFF | TGCGCCAGCAGCTTGGGACAGCCCCACTACAATGAGCAGTTCTTC | TRBJ2-1 | few | TRBV5-1 | NA
CATSREGGPTQYF | TGTGCCACCAGCAGAGAAGGGGGCCCGACCCAGTACTTC | TRBJ2-5 | few | TRBV15 | TRBD1
CASALGVSPLHF | TGTGCCAGCGCCCTGGGGGTCTCACCCCTCCACTTT | TRBJ1-6 | few | TRBV12-3/TRBV12-4 | NA
CATSDSGLSPSDTQYF | TGTGCCACCAGTGATTCCGGACTGTCTCCTTCAGATACGCAGTATTTT | TRBJ2-3 | NA | TRBV24-1 | NA
CASSRKAGTALEQYF | TGTGCCAGCAGCAGAAAGGCGGGGACCGCTTTGGAGCAGTACTTC | TRBJ2-7 | once | TRBV7-2 | NA
CASSQGTGIGVRRETQYF | TGTGCCAGCAGCCAAGGTACCGGAATCGGGGTTCGGAGGGAGACCCAGTACTTC | TRBJ2-5 | NA | TRBV3-1 | NA
CASSQVIHSYNEQFF | TGTGCCAGCAGCCAAGTTATACACTCATACAATGAGCAGTTCTTC | TRBJ2-1 | few | TRBV3-1 | NA
CASRATYEQYF | TGTGCCAGCCGGGCTACTTACGAGCAGTACTTC | TRBJ2-7 | many | TRBV28 | NA
CASSNGLAIGELFF | TGTGCCAGCAGTAACGGACTAGCAATCGGGGAGCTGTTTTTT | TRBJ2-2 | NA | TRBV6-2/TRBV6-3 | TRBD2
CASSLGIGISYEQYF | TGCGCCAGCAGCTTGGGAATCGGTATCTCCTACGAGCAGTACTTC | TRBJ2-7 | few | TRBV5-1 | NA
CASSSKGGAEAFF | TGTGCCAGCAGTTCAAAGGGTGGGGCTGAAGCTTTCTTT | TRBJ1-1 | few | TRBV6-5 | NA
CASSLDNIGNTGELFF | TGTGCCAGCAGCTTAGACAATATCGGGAACACCGGGGAGCTGTTTTTT | TRBJ2-2 | NA | TRBV7-9 | NA
CASSPNHGSSLFF | TGTGCCAGCAGCCCCAACCACGGGAGTTCACTGTTTTTT | TRBJ1-4 | NA | TRBV7-2 | NA
CASSYRGQYNSPLHF | TGTGCCAGCAGTTACAGGGGACAGTATAATTCACCCCTCCACTTT | TRBJ1-6 | NA | TRBV6-5 | TRBD1
CASSQELLGSILAGGPQETQYF | TGCGCCAGCAGCCAAGAATTATTAGGGTCTATACTAGCGGGAGGGCCCCAAGAGACCCAGTACTTC | TRBJ2-5 | many | TRBV4-1 | TRBD2
CVISNPLSAELFF | TGTGTCATCAGTAACCCCCTGTCCGCGGAGCTGTTTTTT | TRBJ2-2 | NA | TRBV10-3 | NA
CSVDSGKAYNEQFF | TGCAGTGTAGACTCGGGAAAGGCCTACAATGAGCAGTTCTTC | TRBJ2-1 | NA | TRBV20-1 | NA
CASSYISHGTDTQYF | TGTGCCAGCAGTTACATTAGCCATGGCACAGATACGCAGTATTTT | TRBJ2-3 | few | TRBV6-2/TRBV6-3 | NA
CASSQGGHYEQYF | TGCGCCAGCAGCCAAGGTGGACACTACGAGCAGTACTTC | TRBJ2-7 | NA | TRBV4-3 | NA
CASTLSPGQGSEQFF | TGTGCCAGCACCCTATCACCGGGACAGGGGAGTGAGCAGTTCTTC | TRBJ2-1 | few | TRBV12-3/TRBV12-4 | TRBD1
CASSQGTGIGEKLFF | TGCGCCAGCAGCCAAGGGACAGGGATCGGTGAAAAACTGTTTTTT | TRBJ1-4 | few | TRBV4-3 | TRBD1
CASSEMTGGGYEQYF | TGCGCCAGCAGTGAGATGACAGGGGGAGGCTACGAGCAGTACTTC | TRBJ2-7 | few | TRBV10-2 | TRBD1
CSVWENGELFF | TGCAGCGTTTGGGAAAACGGGGAGCTGTTTTTT | TRBJ2-2 | once | TRBV29-1 | NA
CASSTRKGAYEQYF | TGTGCCAGCAGTACGAGGAAGGGGGCTTACGAGCAGTACTTC | TRBJ2-7 | NA | TRBV2 | TRBD1
CASSVIPDYEQYF | TGTGCCAGCAGCGTAATCCCTGACTACGAGCAGTACTTC | TRBJ2-7 | NA | TRBV9 | NA
CASNYGTTYNEQFF | TGTGCCAGTAATTACGGGACTACCTACAATGAGCAGTTCTTC | TRBJ2-1 | NA | TRBV19 | TRBD2
CASTPIDQYF | TGTGCCAGCACCCCAATCGACCAGTACTTC | TRBJ2-7 | NA | TRBV27 | NA
CASSATGPGLARELFF | TGTGCCAGCAGCGCAACGGGACCGGGACTAGCACGGGAGCTGTTTTTT | TRBJ2-2 | few | TRBV9 | TRBD2
CASSGLNGGANVLTF | TGTGCCAGCAGCGGTCTTAACGGTGGGGCCAACGTCCTGACTTTC | TRBJ2-6 | NA | TRBV6-2/TRBV6-3 | NA
CAIKKDAGNSGNEQFF | TGTGCCATCAAAAAGGATGCGGGAAACTCGGGCAATGAGCAGTTCTTC | TRBJ2-1 | few | TRBV10-3 | NA
CASSWTSGGLYNEQFF | TGTGCCAGCAGTTGGACTAGCGGGGGGTTGTACAATGAGCAGTTCTTC | TRBJ2-1 | few | TRBV27 | TRBD2
CAISYDNTGELFF | TGTGCCATCAGCTACGACAACACCGGGGAGCTGTTTTTT | TRBJ2-2 | NA | TRBV10-3 | NA